Listed here is a single T cell receptor (beta chain). The same CDR3 can be traced to other DNA sequences in this sample. Trimming cost V 6 bases and J 8 bases; bases outside gene matches: 6. The CDR3 extends over 13 amino acids. Germline V gene sequence: CDR1 MNHEY, CDR2 SMNVEV (reference sequence). This entry belongs to a study of blood T cell repertoires in COVID-19. Libraries were prepared by immunoSEQ multiplex PCR; TCRdb keeps only in-frame clonotypes and omits some of them. The data contain 330,000 or so clones, approximately 87% of them seen just once; the ten biggest clones take up roughly 2%. Participants were placed into cohorts based on the clinical history they reported.

The rearrangement uses TRBV27 and TRBJ1-4, with 7 positions matching TRBD1. This clonotype was obtained from a man aged 35-49 years in a cohort exposed to, infected with or recovered from COVID-19 (not recorded which). The source material was PBMCs or T cells enriched from blood (not recorded which). The CDR3 nucleotides are TGTGCCAGCAGCGACAGGGTAGGCGAAAAACTGTTTTTT. Translating gives CASSDRVGEKLFF.